This entry lists 25 T cell receptor beta chains sequenced from one sample in a study of blood T cell repertoires in COVID-19. Profiled with immunoSEQ multiplex PCR; TCRdb holds only in-frame clones, not every one. The sample carries 200,000 to 250,000 clones, nearly 90% recorded once. Material: PBMCs or T cells enriched from blood (not recorded which). Every receptor here comes from a man under 40 who had been exposed to COVID-19.

This rearrangement joins TRBV19 to TRBJ1-5; 7 bases map to TRBD1. CDR3 size: 14 residues. Unmatched junction bases numbered 8, after V lost 6 bases and J lost 6 bases. The germline CDR1 and CDR2 sequences are LNHDA and SQIVND (reference sequence). The CDR3 loop is CASRGDREIQPQHF. The CDR3 DNA reads as TGTGCCAGTAGGGGTGACAGGGAAATTCAGCCCCAGCATTTT.

The chain employs TRBV4-3 and TRBJ2-7, with 7 nucleotides matching TRBD2. The length of the CDR3 is 15 residues. Germline-derived CDR1 and CDR2 are LGHNA and YSLEER. V shed 0 bases, J shed 3 bases, and the junction held 5 bases outside the gene matches. CDR3 sequence: CASSQDRRGDYEQYF. The CDR3, as DNA: TGCGCCAGCAGCCAAGATAGACGGGGGGACTACGAGCAGTACTTC.

The V gene is TRBV4-1, the J gene TRBJ2-7, with D tentatively TRBD2 (5 bases). Germline V lookup: CDR1 MGHRA, CDR2 YSYEKL. CDR3 length: 13 amino acids. Between the trimmed V and J ends, which lost 0 bases and 6 bases, there was a span of 9 bases. CDR3 coding DNA: TGCGCCAGCAGCCAAGAACGGGAAGTCGAGCAGTACTTC. This gives the protein CASSQEREVEQYF.

V usage is TRBV7-9 and J usage is TRBJ1-3, with D unclear. From germline, CDR1 is SEHNR and CDR2 FQNEAQ (reference sequence). The CDR3 length is 14 residues. Deletions cut 5 bases from V and 4 bases from J, with 12 bases between. The CDR3 DNA reads TGTGCCAGCAGCCTCAACGGTGCGGGAAACACCATATATTTT. Translation: CASSLNGAGNTIYF. Drawing the rest from reference TRBV7-9 and TRBJ1-3, the complete variable domain is DTGVSQNPRHKITKRGQNVTFRCDPISEHNRLYWYRQTLGQGPEFLTYFQNEAQLEKSRLLSDRFSAERPKGSFSTLEIQRTEQGDSAMYLCASSLNGAGNTIYFGEGSWLTVV.

The chain couples TRBV7-2 to TRBJ1-1; D is uncertain. With 1 base removed from V and 0 bases from J, the gap between germline ends came to 6 bases. The CDR3 contains 14 residues. The V gene's germline CDR1 is SGHTA and CDR2 FQGNSA. CDR3: CASSLDQMNTEAFF. Written as DNA, the CDR3 is TGTGCCAGCAGCTTAGACCAGATGAACACTGAAGCTTTCTTT. The variable domain in full, with the rest retrieved from reference TRBV7-2 and TRBJ1-1, is GAGVSQSPSNKVTEKGKDVELRCDPISGHTALYWYRQSLGQGLEFLIYFQGNSAPDKSGLPSDRFSAERTGGSVSTLTIQRTQQEDSAVYLCASSLDQMNTEAFFGQGTRLTVV.

The chain has TRBV5-6 and TRBJ1-4, with 7 nucleotides matching TRBD1. V gave up 4 bases and J gave up 2 bases; unmatched junction bases: 2. The CDR3 has 14 amino acids. CDR1 and CDR2 (germline): SGHDT, YYEEEE. The CDR3 nucleotides are TGTGCCAGCAGCACGACAGGGACTAATGAAAAACTGTTTTTT. Its protein is CASSTTGTNEKLFF.

The genes are TRBV11-2 and TRBJ1-2; 9 bases map to TRBD1. With V trimmed by 5 bases and J by 7 bases, 11 bases remained unmatched. This CDR3 is 15 amino acids long. In germline, CDR1 is SGHAT, CDR2 FQNNGV. The CDR3 bases are TGTGCCAGCAGCGGGCTTGGGACAGGGTCGCCTGGCTACACCTTC. Protein: CASSGLGTGSPGYTF.

The chain carries TRBV5-6 and TRBJ1-1; 9 bases fit TRBD1. V shed 2 bases, J shed 3 bases, and the junction held 2 bases outside the gene matches. The CDR3 is 14 amino acids. Germline lookup yields CDR1 SGHDT and CDR2 YYEEEE. CDR3 nucleotide sequence: TGTGCCAGCAGCTTACAGGGGGCTTACACTGAAGCTTTCTTT. Translation: CASSLQGAYTEAFF.

The J gene is TRBJ2-3, the V gene TRBV30, with TRBD1 matching over 10 bases. The germline gives CDR1 GTSNPN, CDR2 SVGIG (reference sequence). With V trimmed by 1 base and J by 4 bases, 2 bases remained unmatched. The CDR3 runs to 14 residues. The CDR3 sequence: CAWSATGGADTQYF. CDR3 nucleotide sequence: TGTGCCTGGAGTGCGACAGGGGGCGCAGATACGCAGTATTTT.

This clone was observed a few times. The V call is TRBV6-5, the J call TRBJ1-6; D unresolved. The germline CDR1 and CDR2 sequences are MNHEY and SVGAGI. V lost 8 bases and J 10 bases, leaving 21 bases between the germline ends. The CDR3 extends over 15 amino acids. The CDR3 protein is CASGFAVRVNSPLHF. CDR3 DNA sequence: TGTGCCAGCGGATTCGCTGTGAGGGTAAACTCACCCCTCCACTTT.

The chain uses TRBV4-2 and TRBJ1-2; 9 nucleotides match TRBD1. CDR3 length: 14 residues. The germline gives CDR1 LGHNA, CDR2 YNFKEQ. V lost 5 bases to trimming and J lost 4 bases; unmatched junction nucleotides: 5. The CDR3 region is CASSSDRGSYGYTF. For the CDR3, the DNA is TGTGCCAGCAGCTCTGACAGGGGGAGCTATGGCTACACCTTC.

The V call is TRBV6-5, the J call TRBJ1-3, with unresolved D. This CDR3 comprises 16 residues. V was pared by 3 bases and J by 0 bases, with 12 bases between. Germline V lookup: CDR1 MNHEY, CDR2 SVGAGI. This CDR3 reads CASSYNARSSGNTIYF. CDR3 sequence (DNA): TGTGCCAGCAGTTATAATGCCCGCAGCTCTGGAAACACCATATATTTT.

The rearrangement joins TRBV7-9 to TRBJ2-3; TRBD2 is a possible D gene (6 bases). The germline V gene encodes CDR1 SEHNR and CDR2 FQNEAQ (reference sequence). Trimming cost V 1 base and J 3 bases, with 14 bases left between them. The CDR3 runs to 16 residues. The CDR3, as DNA: TGTGCCAGCAGCTTAGGAAATGCGGGGTTTACAGATACGCAGTATTTT. As protein: CASSLGNAGFTDTQYF.

V gene TRBV4-1 combines with J gene TRBJ2-4; TRBD1 matches 7 bases. The germline CDR1 and CDR2 sequences are MGHRA and YSYEKL. The ends lost 3 bases at V and 2 bases at J; junction bases unmatched: 10. CDR3 length equals 17 residues. The CDR3 loop reads CASSQPDRAGTKNIQYF. For the CDR3, the DNA is TGCGCCAGCAGCCAGCCCGACAGGGCCGGAACCAAAAACATTCAGTACTTC.

The rearrangement uses TRBV5-1 and TRBJ2-2; possibly TRBD2 for D (6 bases). V was trimmed by 0 bases and J by 5 bases, leaving 11 bases between them. Germline V gene data show CDR1 as SGHRS and CDR2 as YFSETQ. The CDR3 is 15 amino acids. CDR3 region: CASSLAGGETGELFF. The CDR3 nucleotides read TGCGCCAGCAGCTTGGCCGGGGGAGAAACCGGGGAGCTGTTTTTT. Variable domain in full (rest from reference TRBV5-1 and TRBJ2-2): KAGVTQTPRYLIKTRGQQVTLSCSPISGHRSVSWYQQTPGQGLQFLFEYFSETQRNKGNFPGRFSGRQFSNSRSEMNVSTLELGDSALYLCASSLAGGETGELFFGEGSRLTVL.

V gene TRBV27 combines with J gene TRBJ2-7; 8 nucleotides line up with TRBD2. In germline, CDR1 is MNHEY, CDR2 SMNVEV (reference sequence). CDR3 length: 17 residues. With 7 bases clipped from V and 6 bases from J, the junction kept 20 bases outside the gene matches. Written as DNA, the CDR3 is TGTGCCAGCACCGATAATTACTTCAGGGTCCGGGAGGGCGAGCAGTACTTC. It specifies CASTDNYFRVREGEQYF.

The sample holds one count of this clone. The CDR3 loop reads CASSLGTVKVDTQYF. The CDR3 DNA is TGTGCCAGCAGTTTAGGGACAGTCAAGGTAGATACGCAGTATTTT. The chain carries TRBV28 and TRBJ2-3; 7 bases line up with TRBD1. The germline V gene has CDR1 MDHEN and CDR2 SYDVKM. J was trimmed by 5 bases and V by 2 bases; bases with no gene match: 7. This CDR3 is 15 amino acids long.

This chain joins TRBV6-5 and TRBJ2-3; 10 positions match TRBD1. Germline trimming cut 11 bases from V and 3 bases from J; bases unmatched to any gene: 11. CDR3 length equals 15 residues. Germline V gene sequence: CDR1 MNHEY, CDR2 SVGAGI. The CDR3 spells CAGTRGDRGTDTQYF. The CDR3 DNA sequence: TGTGCCGGAACCCGGGGGGACAGGGGAACAGATACGCAGTATTTT.

This chain connects TRBV5-1 to TRBJ2-5; 7 positions match TRBD2. This CDR3 contains 15 residues. Germline lookup yields CDR1 SGHRS and CDR2 YFSETQ. V shed 0 bases and J 4 bases; nucleotides not matched to a gene: 6. CDR3 loop: CASSLESQRGETQYF. As DNA, the CDR3 is TGCGCCAGCAGCTTGGAGTCCCAGCGGGGAGAGACCCAGTACTTC.

V usage is TRBV19 and J usage is TRBJ2-2; 8 bases are a match to TRBD2. This CDR3 is built from 16 residues. Germline assignment: CDR1 LNHDA and CDR2 SQIVND (reference sequence). Unmatched junction bases numbered 9, after V lost 6 bases and J lost 3 bases. CDR3 coding DNA: TGTGCCAGTAGCCAAACCGGGACTAGTTACACCGGGGAGCTGTTTTTT. Translating gives CASSQTGTSYTGELFF.

The chain employs TRBV6-2 or TRBV6-3 and TRBJ1-2; tentatively, D is TRBD1 (6 bases). Trimming pared 6 bases from V and 8 bases from J, leaving 19 bases between. The V gene's germline CDR1 is MNHEY and CDR2 SVGEGT. The CDR3 consists of 14 residues. CDR3 coding DNA: TGTGCCAGCAGCCAAACCCCAGGGGCGAGGGGCTACACCTTC. Translating gives CASSQTPGARGYTF.

The V gene is TRBV6-4, the J gene TRBJ1-2, with TRBD1 matching 11 bases. V dropped 0 bases and J dropped 4; count of bases not matched to a gene: 19. Per the germline V gene, CDR1 is MRHNA and CDR2 is SNTAGT. The CDR3 spans 21 residues. The CDR3 DNA reads as TGTGCCAGCAGTGACTCACTCCACCTCGGGACAGGGGGTGTTGAGGGCTATGGCTACACCTTC. As protein: CASSDSLHLGTGGVEGYGYTF.

V and J are TRBV28 and TRBJ1-1; no definite D call. The length of the CDR3 is 12 residues. CDR1 is MDHEN and CDR2 is SYDVKM in the germline V gene. V was pared by 7 bases and J by 0 bases, with 6 bases between. The CDR3 DNA is TGTGCCAGCACCCCTATGAACACTGAAGCTTTCTTT. Its protein is CASTPMNTEAFF.

V is TRBV15 and J is TRBJ1-1; TRBD1 aligns across 7 bases. V trimming: 5 bases; J trimming: 0 bases; junction bases outside the gene matches: 6. The length of the CDR3 is 15 residues. The germline V gene encodes CDR1 LNHNV and CDR2 YYDKDF (reference sequence). CDR3: CATSPGTEMNTEAFF. The DNA for the CDR3 is TGTGCCACCAGCCCTGGGACAGAGATGAACACTGAAGCTTTCTTT. Full variable domain (outside the CDR3, taken from reference TRBV15 and TRBJ1-1): DAMVIQNPRYQVTQFGKPVTLSCSQTLNHNVMYWYQQKSSQAPKLLFHYYDKDFNNEADTPDNFQSRRPNTSFCFLDIRSPGLGDTAMYLCATSPGTEMNTEAFFGQGTRLTVV.

The chain links TRBV11-2 to TRBJ2-3, with TRBD1 matching 9 bases. Trimming removed 2 bases from V and 2 bases from J; junction bases left unmatched: 5. Germline V lookup: CDR1 SGHAT, CDR2 FQNNGV. The CDR3 is made up of 16 amino acids. CDR3 sequence reads: CASSLTWTGVTDTQYF. As DNA, the CDR3 is TGTGCCAGCAGCTTAACTTGGACAGGGGTCACAGATACGCAGTATTTT.